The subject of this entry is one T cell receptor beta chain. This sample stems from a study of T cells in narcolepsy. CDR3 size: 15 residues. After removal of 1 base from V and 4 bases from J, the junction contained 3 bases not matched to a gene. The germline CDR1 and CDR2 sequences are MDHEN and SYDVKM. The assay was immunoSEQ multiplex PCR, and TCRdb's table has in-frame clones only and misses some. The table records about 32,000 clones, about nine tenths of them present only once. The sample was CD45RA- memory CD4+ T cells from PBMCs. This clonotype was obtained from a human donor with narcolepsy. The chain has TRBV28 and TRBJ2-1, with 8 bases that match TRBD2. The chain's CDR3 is CASSLYTSGYNEQFF. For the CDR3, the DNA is TGTGCCAGCAGTTTATATACTAGCGGTTACAATGAGCAGTTCTTC.